A selection of T cell receptor beta chains follows, all from one sample in a study of T cell responses to AZD1222 COVID-19 vaccine. Using immunoSEQ multiplex PCR, the repertoire was profiled, and TCRdb retains in-frame clones only, with some absent. The sample includes approximately 98,000 clones, 85% to 90% of them seen just once. The specimen was peripheral blood, collected on day 0 of AZD1222 vaccination. The source is an adult in good health. The CDR3 runs from the conserved cysteine through the conserved F or W. The D gene is left open where the match is weak. The size of a clone is reported for some rows only, either as once, few or many, or as a class for expanded clones.

D: -
V: TRBV28
J: TRBJ1-4
size: few
CDR3: CASSLNEKLFF
DNA: TGTGCCAGCAGTCTTAATGAAAAACTGTTTTTT

D: -
V: TRBV5-4
J: TRBJ2-5
size: -
CDR3: CASSLEGWRREETQYF
DNA: TGTGCCAGCAGCTTGGAAGGGTGGAGGCGCGAAGAGACCCAGTACTTC

D: TRBD2
V: TRBV19
J: TRBJ2-5
size: -
CDR3: CASSQGRGGGRETQYF
DNA: TGTGCCAGTAGCCAAGGGCGGGGGGGCGGACGAGAGACCCAGTACTTC

D: TRBD1
V: TRBV15
J: TRBJ1-3
size: -
CDR3: CATSIDRVSGNTIYF
DNA: TGTGCCACCAGCATCGACAGGGTATCTGGAAACACCATATATTTT

D: -
V: TRBV12-3/TRBV12-4
J: TRBJ1-6
size: -
CDR3: CASTTENSPLHF
DNA: TGTGCCAGCACCACGGAAAATTCACCCCTCCACTTT

D: -
V: TRBV2
J: TRBJ1-1
size: -
CDR3: CASSGNSNTEAFF
DNA: TGTGCCAGCAGTGGGAACAGCAACACTGAAGCTTTCTTT

D: -
V: TRBV9
J: TRBJ1-2
size: -
CDR3: CASSAALTGTPGARGYTF
DNA: TGTGCCAGCAGCGCCGCCTTGACCGGGACACCCGGGGCGAGGGGCTACACCTTC

D: -
V: TRBV7-8
J: TRBJ2-1
size: -
CDR3: CASSLRAGFPLDEQFF
DNA: TGTGCCAGCAGCTTACGGGCGGGATTTCCCCTCGATGAGCAGTTCTTC

D: TRBD1
V: TRBV29-1
J: TRBJ2-1
size: -
CDR3: CSAQRGTGTYNEQFF
DNA: TGCAGCGCACAACGCGGGACAGGGACCTACAATGAGCAGTTCTTC

D: TRBD1
V: TRBV19
J: TRBJ1-4
size: -
CDR3: CASSRGGEATNEKLFF
DNA: TGTGCCAGTAGTCGAGGGGGCGAGGCAACTAATGAAAAACTGTTTTTT

D: TRBD2
V: TRBV7-3
J: TRBJ2-2
size: -
CDR3: CASSLHGTSGNTGELFF
DNA: TGTGCCAGCAGCTTACACGGGACTAGCGGTAACACCGGGGAGCTGTTTTTT

D: TRBD1
V: TRBV11-2
J: TRBJ1-1
size: few
CDR3: CASSSPRGTENTEAFF
DNA: TGTGCCAGCAGCTCACCCAGGGGGACAGAGAACACTGAAGCTTTCTTT

D: TRBD2
V: TRBV7-9
J: TRBJ2-2
size: -
CDR3: CASSLLAGTGELFF
DNA: TGTGCCAGCAGCTTACTAGCGGGCACCGGGGAGCTGTTTTTT

D: TRBD2
V: TRBV28
J: TRBJ2-3
size: -
CDR3: CASSASGGLHTDTQYF
DNA: TGTGCCAGCAGTGCTAGCGGGGGGCTCCACACAGATACGCAGTATTTT

D: -
V: TRBV15
J: TRBJ1-3
size: -
CDR3: CATSTRANSGNTIYF
DNA: TGTGCCACCAGCACCCGGGCCAACTCTGGAAACACCATATATTTT

D: -
V: TRBV5-1
J: TRBJ1-3
size: -
CDR3: CASSRTQGYDGRSGNTIYF
DNA: TGCGCCAGCAGCCGCACCCAGGGATACGACGGACGCTCTGGAAACACCATATATTTT

D: TRBD1
V: TRBV30
J: TRBJ1-6
size: -
CDR3: CASSGQGYNSPLHF
DNA: TGTGCCTCATCGGGACAGGGATATAATTCACCCCTCCACTTT

D: -
V: TRBV5-1
J: TRBJ1-1
size: -
CDR3: CASSSTVGFEAFF
DNA: TGCGCCAGCAGCTCGACGGTAGGGTTTGAAGCTTTCTTT

D: -
V: TRBV2
J: TRBJ1-2
size: few
CDR3: CASSDIGVRGYTF
DNA: TGTGCCAGCAGTGATATTGGAGTTCGTGGCTACACCTTC

D: TRBD1
V: TRBV27
J: TRBJ1-5
size: once
CDR3: CASSFSGTGPNQPQHF
DNA: TGTGCCAGCAGTTTCTCAGGGACAGGGCCAAATCAGCCCCAGCATTTT

D: -
V: TRBV18
J: TRBJ1-1
size: -
CDR3: CASSQRGVEAFF
DNA: TGTGCCAGCTCCCAACGGGGGGTTGAAGCTTTCTTT

D: TRBD1
V: TRBV27
J: TRBJ1-2
size: -
CDR3: CASSPTGGGYTF
DNA: TGTGCCAGCAGTCCGACAGGGGGCGGCTACACCTTC

D: -
V: TRBV6-5
J: TRBJ1-6
size: -
CDR3: CAGARDAFNSPLHF
DNA: TGTGCCGGAGCCCGGGACGCCTTTAATTCACCCCTCCACTTT

D: -
V: TRBV3-1/TRBV3-2
J: TRBJ2-2
size: few
CDR3: CASSHRRGHPYGGGELFF
DNA: TGTGCCAGCAGCCACCGCAGGGGCCATCCTTACGGGGGCGGGGAGCTGTTTTTT

D: TRBD1
V: TRBV7-2
J: TRBJ2-2
size: -
CDR3: CASSSDRAGELFF
DNA: TGTGCCAGCAGCTCTGACAGGGCCGGGGAGCTGTTTTTT

D: -
V: TRBV4-1
J: TRBJ1-3
size: -
CDR3: CASSQVGDQSGNTIYF
DNA: TGCGCCAGCAGCCAAGTCGGGGACCAGTCGGGAAACACCATATATTTT

D: TRBD1
V: TRBV5-1
J: TRBJ1-1
size: -
CDR3: CASSPGTGGTEAFF
DNA: TGCGCCAGCAGCCCCGGGACAGGGGGGACTGAAGCTTTCTTT

D: -
V: TRBV6-5
J: TRBJ1-4
size: -
CDR3: CASRPFRGNEKLFF
DNA: TGTGCCAGCAGGCCTTTTCGGGGGAATGAAAAACTGTTTTTT

D: TRBD1
V: TRBV7-3
J: TRBJ1-1
size: -
CDR3: CASSRDSMNTEAFF
DNA: TGTGCCAGCAGCCGGGACAGTATGAACACTGAAGCTTTCTTT

D: TRBD1
V: TRBV19
J: TRBJ1-5
size: -
CDR3: CASSIDLGTGGNQPQHF
DNA: TGTGCCAGTAGTATAGATCTTGGGACAGGGGGCAATCAGCCCCAGCATTTT

D: -
V: TRBV28
J: TRBJ1-5
size: -
CDR3: CASSLGGLNSNQPQHF
DNA: TGTGCCAGCAGTTTGGGAGGGTTAAATAGCAATCAGCCCCAGCATTTT

D: -
V: TRBV30
J: TRBJ1-5
size: -
CDR3: CAWSFHGDLNQPQHF
DNA: TGTGCCTGGAGTTTCCATGGGGACCTCAATCAGCCCCAGCATTTT